This note documents a single T cell receptor (beta chain) sequence. The antigen is not known. The data stem from a study of T cell responses to AZD1222 COVID-19 vaccine. Study observations and caveats: Breadth and depth of Spike-specific TCRs rose after two AZD1222 doses. Donor demographics were predominantly white British with a female majority; clonal diversity may be underestimated. Dominant at 160-218 and 743-854, vaccine-associated CD4 TCRs also spanned spike.

Assay used: immunoSEQ multiplex PCR; TCRdb lists only in-frame clones, some missing. This sample has around 110,000 clones, with roughly 85% found just once. The CDR3 loop spans 15 amino acids. Trimming took 5 bases from V and 2 from J; bases not matched to a gene: 5. The germline V gene encodes CDR1 SGHTA and CDR2 FQGNSA. The sequenced sample was peripheral blood, obtained on day 0 of MenACWY control vaccination. The rearrangement joins TRBV7-2 to TRBJ1-2, with 10 nucleotides matching TRBD1. The receptor comes from an adult in good health. In nucleotides, the CDR3 is TGTGCCAGCAGCATTCGGACAGGGGGAAACTATGGCTACACCTTC. Its translation: CASSIRTGGNYGYTF.